Detailed here is one T cell receptor (beta chain). Its antigen is unidentified. Quantitative barcoded 5'-RACE was used to prepare TCR beta libraries. MiXCR, run by TCRdb on the 5' RACE reads, gives a single entry per CDR3 protein. The sample lists some 240,000 distinct CDR3 sequences; 15% to 20% were seen once. This entry belongs to a study of CD8 T cells in ankylosing spondylitis. Study results and caveats: The authors found the disease-linked clones to be CD8+ and relatively rare in peripheral blood.

The CDR3 covers 20 residues. Germline V gives CDR1 MNHEY, CDR2 SVGEGT. V gave up 4 bases and J gave up 2 bases, with 28 bases separating them. The sample taken for sequencing was blood, either unsorted or a sorted T cell fraction (not recorded which). The V gene is TRBV6-2 or TRBV6-3, the J gene TRBJ2-3; tentatively, D is TRBD1 (5 bases). The sequence was collected from a male donor with ankylosing spondylitis or in good health (not recorded which). CDR3 in amino acids: CASSSASSYDDSDFTDTQYF. The CDR3 DNA reads as TGTGCCAGCAGTTCAGCCAGCAGTTACGACGACAGCGACTTCACAGATACGCAGTATTTT.